The text below deals with one T cell receptor beta chain. Its antigen is unidentified. The junction had 5 bases not matched to a gene; V was cut back by 2 bases and J by 4 bases. The CDR3 extends over 15 amino acids. Germline-derived CDR1 and CDR2 are MNHEY and SVGAGI. The assay was immunoSEQ multiplex PCR, and TCRdb's table has in-frame clones only and misses some. The sample contains 60,000 to 75,000 clones, approximately 90% of which appear only once. The record originates from a study of OX40 agonist ivuxolimab in advanced cancers. As for the study in general: There were three patients with partial responses, one having hepatocellular carcinoma and two cutaneous melanoma.

Any history of autoimmune disease or systemic immunosuppression disqualified patients. Sampling of blood occurred at baseline, cycle 4 day 1, and cycle 7 day 1. Findings and caveats of the study: Antigen specificity was not determined for the expanded peripheral T cells.

This TCR was recovered from an adult with an advanced solid tumor such as melanoma, head and neck, liver or kidney cancer. This chain joins TRBV6-5 and TRBJ2-7, with 10 bases fitting TRBD1. The sequencing here drew on CD4+ or CD8+ T cells sorted from blood, taken in a trial of the OX40 agonist ivuxolimab. CDR3 amino acids: CASSYRDRGLYEQYF. The CDR3, as DNA: TGTGCCAGCAGTTACCGGGACAGGGGTCTTTACGAGCAGTACTTC.